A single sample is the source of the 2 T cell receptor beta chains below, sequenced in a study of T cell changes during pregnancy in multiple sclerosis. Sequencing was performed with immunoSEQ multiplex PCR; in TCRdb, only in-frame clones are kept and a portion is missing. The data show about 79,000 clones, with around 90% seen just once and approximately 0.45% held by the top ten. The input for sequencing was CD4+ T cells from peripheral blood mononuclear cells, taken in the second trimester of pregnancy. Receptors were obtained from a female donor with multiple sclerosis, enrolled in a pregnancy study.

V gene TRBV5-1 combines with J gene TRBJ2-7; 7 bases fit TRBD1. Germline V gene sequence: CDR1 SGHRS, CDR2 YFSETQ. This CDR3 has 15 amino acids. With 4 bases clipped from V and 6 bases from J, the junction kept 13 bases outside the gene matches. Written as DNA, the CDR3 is TGCGCCAGCAGCAGGGACAGTTCATTTTTCAGCGAGCAGTACTTC. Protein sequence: CASSRDSSFFSEQYF.

In DNA form, the CDR3 reads TGTGCCAGCAGTTATGTCGGGGGACTTCACTACGAGCAGTACTTC. This sequence encodes CASSYVGGLHYEQYF. The rearrangement joins TRBV6-5 to TRBJ2-7, with D maybe TRBD2 (6 bases). The length of the CDR3 is 15 residues. Trimming removed 3 bases at V and 3 bases at J, with 15 bases between. Germline V gene lookup returns CDR1 MNHEY and CDR2 SVGAGI.